Shown below are 19 T cell receptor beta chains from a single sample sequenced in a study of blood T cell repertoires in COVID-19 (TCRdb year 2020). Libraries were made using the immunoSEQ multiplex PCR assay. In TCRdb, the immuneACCESS table is reduced to in-frame sequences with V and J assigned. These tables do not hold every clone; where another copy was compared, an unresolved V gene accounts for under half, and the others remain unexplained. The sample has 40,000 to 50,000 clones on record, 79% of them singletons. The ten largest clonotypes hold roughly 27% of the sample. What was sequenced was peripheral blood. These receptors were taken from a man in his 70s with acute or convalescent COVID-19.

The V gene is TRBV27, the J gene TRBJ2-1; D may be TRBD1 (5 bases). V was shortened by 8 bases and J by 4 bases, with 12 bases between the two germline ends. Germline V CDR1 and CDR2: MNHEY, SMNVEV (reference sequence). This CDR3 is 13 amino acids long. This CDR3 reads CASGRTNYNEQFF. Here the CDR3 DNA reads TGTGCCAGCGGAAGGACAAATTACAATGAGCAGTTCTTC.

This clone was detected ten times or more. CDR3 in DNA: TGTGCCAGCAGCCGGGACTCTCCGAGCTCCTACGAGCAGTACTTC. This codes for CASSRDSPSSYEQYF. The chain employs TRBV7-2 and TRBJ2-7, with D maybe TRBD2 (6 bases). CDR1 and CDR2 from the germline V gene are SGHTA and FQGNSA. Trimming shortened V by 5 bases and J by 0 bases, and 14 bases separated the two germline ends. CDR3 size: 15 residues. Supplemented by reference TRBV7-2 and TRBJ2-7, the full variable domain reads GAGVSQSPSNKVTEKGKDVELRCDPISGHTALYWYRQSLGQGLEFLIYFQGNSAPDKSGLPSDRFSAERTGGSVSTLTIQRTQQEDSAVYLCASSRDSPSSYEQYFGPGTRLTVT.

The chain links TRBV5-4 to TRBJ2-1, with TRBD2 identical over 11 bases. This CDR3 region has 16 residues. J was trimmed by 5 bases and V by 1 base; bases with no gene match: 5. CDR1 is SGHNT, CDR2 YYREEE, per germline (reference sequence). The CDR3 region has the DNA TGTGCCAGCAGCTTGTCTTCGGGACTAGCGGACAATGAGCAGTTCTTC. Its translation: CASSLSSGLADNEQFF.

The genes are TRBV5-1 and TRBJ2-1; TRBD1 matches 7 bases. Germline loops: CDR1 SGHRS, CDR2 YFSETQ. The CDR3 runs 16 residues. The V segment lost 0 bases and the J segment 0 bases; nucleotides outside the gene matches: 3. The CDR3: CASSLGGGHSYNEQFF. Here the CDR3 DNA reads TGCGCCAGCAGCTTGGGAGGGGGCCACTCCTACAATGAGCAGTTCTTC.

The chain is built from TRBV25-1 and TRBJ2-7, with TRBD1 matching 12 bases. This CDR3 is 15 amino acids long. CDR1 MGHDK and CDR2 SYGVNS come from the germline V gene. Losses at the gene ends were 2 bases for V and 5 bases for J; bases not matched to a gene: 4. This chain's CDR3 is CASSEIGTGGNEQYF. The CDR3 coding sequence is TGTGCCAGCAGTGAAATAGGGACAGGGGGCAACGAGCAGTACTTC.

This clone was detected once. This sequence joins TRBV19 and TRBJ2-2; TRBD1 is a possible D gene (5 bases). Germline V CDR1 and CDR2: LNHDA, SQIVND (reference sequence). The CDR3 consists of 15 residues. Trimming cost V 5 bases and J 0 bases, with 10 bases left between them. The CDR3 here is CASSARQPNTGELFF. CDR3 bases: TGTGCCAGTAGTGCGAGACAGCCGAACACCGGGGAGCTGTTTTTT.

The genes are TRBV2 and TRBJ2-5; D gene unclear. CDR1 and CDR2 (germline): SNHLY, FYNNEI. The CDR3 extends over 11 amino acids. The V end lost 1 base, the J end lost 7 bases, and 4 bases lay between the germline ends. Here the CDR3 reads CASSEVWTQYF. Here the CDR3 DNA reads TGTGCCAGCAGTGAAGTATGGACCCAGTACTTC.

The chain joins TRBV10-1 to TRBJ2-1, with 7 bases fitting TRBD1. Trimming removed 6 bases from V and 7 bases from J; junction bases left unmatched: 15. There are 16 residues in the CDR3. Looked up from germline, CDR1 is WNHNN and CDR2 is SYGVQD (reference sequence). The CDR3 spells CASSLSGGTDQNEQFF. The DNA for the CDR3 is TGCGCCAGCAGCCTGAGTGGTGGGACAGACCAAAATGAGCAGTTCTTC.

This clone has a handful of counts. The rearrangement links TRBV30 to TRBJ1-3, with a possible D match to TRBD1 (5 bases). There are 14 residues in the CDR3. Trimming shortened V by 5 bases and J by 0 bases, and 11 bases separated the two germline ends. The germline V gene encodes CDR1 GTSNPN and CDR2 SVGIG (reference sequence). Here the CDR3 DNA reads TGTGCCTGGGAGACAGAGCACTCTGGAAACACCATATATTTT. Translating it yields CAWETEHSGNTIYF.

This chain links TRBV9 with TRBJ2-1; 7 positions agree with TRBD2. The trim removed 4 bases at V and 10 bases at J, leaving 8 bases unmatched. This CDR3 region has 13 residues. CDR1 is SGDLS, CDR2 YYNGEE, per germline. CDR3 nucleotide sequence: TGTGCCAGCAGCACCCGGGGGGTCGGGGAGCAGTTCTTC. It yields the protein CASSTRGVGEQFF.

The rearrangement links TRBV6-1 to TRBJ2-3; D gene unclear. The germline V gene encodes CDR1 MNHNS and CDR2 SASEGT. The CDR3 length is 15 residues. V lost 2 bases and J 0 bases, leaving 9 bases between the germline ends. The CDR3 spells CASSESLTSTDTQYF. The DNA of the CDR3 is TGTGCCAGCAGTGAATCACTTACCAGCACAGATACGCAGTATTTT.

This chain connects TRBV2 to TRBJ2-1, with a weak D call TRBD2 (5 bases). This CDR3 region has 12 residues. CDR1 and CDR2 (germline): SNHLY, FYNNEI. The V end lost 5 bases, the J end lost 8 bases, and 10 bases lay between the germline ends. CDR3 loop: CASSYSADEQFF. DNA for the CDR3: TGTGCCAGCAGTTATAGCGCGGATGAGCAGTTCTTC.

The chain combines TRBV2 with TRBJ1-5; 7 bases agree with TRBD1. V lost 2 bases, J lost 5 bases, and 6 bases stayed unmatched. The CDR3 is 15 amino acids. The germline gives CDR1 SNHLY, CDR2 FYNNEI. Here the CDR3 reads CASSELQGWDQPQHF. CDR3 nucleotides: TGTGCCAGCAGTGAATTACAGGGGTGGGATCAGCCCCAGCATTTT.

This chain connects TRBV27 to TRBJ2-7; D gene ambiguous. V was cut by 4 bases and J by 0 bases, with 7 bases left in between. Germline V gives CDR1 MNHEY, CDR2 SMNVEV (reference sequence). This CDR3 is built from 13 residues. The CDR3 DNA follows: TGTGCCAGCAGTTCCCCTAGCTCCTACGAGCAGTACTTC. Its translation: CASSSPSSYEQYF.

This chain connects TRBV20-1 to TRBJ1-1, with 7 nucleotides matching TRBD1. Trimming removed 3 bases from V and 5 bases from J; junction bases left unmatched: 9. Germline lookup yields CDR1 DFQATT and CDR2 SNEGSKA (reference sequence). The CDR3 sequence is 14 residues long. The CDR3 is CSASARTGRTEAFF. The CDR3 coding sequence is TGCAGTGCTAGTGCCAGGACAGGTAGGACTGAAGCTTTCTTT.

The chain has TRBV5-1 and TRBJ1-6; 10 bases align to TRBD1. The CDR3 extends over 16 amino acids. V shed 4 bases, J shed 8 bases, and the junction held 9 bases outside the gene matches. The germline CDR1 and CDR2 sequences are SGHRS and YFSETQ. The CDR3 loop reads CASSQLSGTGDSPLHF. The CDR3 bases are TGCGCCAGCAGCCAATTATCCGGGACAGGGGATTCACCCCTCCACTTT. Supplemented by reference TRBV5-1 and TRBJ1-6, the full variable domain reads KAGVTQTPRYLIKTRGQQVTLSCSPISGHRSVSWYQQTPGQGLQFLFEYFSETQRNKGNFPGRFSGRQFSNSRSEMNVSTLELGDSALYLCASSQLSGTGDSPLHFGNGTRLTVT.

The chain is built from TRBV4-2 and TRBJ2-7, with 11 bases aligning to TRBD2. V was clipped by 1 base and J by 3 bases; unmatched bases: 5. The CDR3 loop spans 16 amino acids. The germline CDR1 and CDR2 sequences are LGHNA and YNFKEQ. The CDR3 region has the DNA TGTGCCAGCAGCCAAGTAGCGGGAGGGAGTCTCTACGAGCAGTACTTC. Its protein product is CASSQVAGGSLYEQYF.

The chain joins TRBV6-2 or TRBV6-3 to TRBJ2-7, with D possibly being TRBD1 (6 bases). Looked up from germline, CDR1 is MNHEY and CDR2 is SVGEGT. Trimming took off 4 bases at V and 3 bases at J, with 13 bases between the two ends. The CDR3 totals 14 residues. CDR3 sequence reads: CASSSPGHSYEQYF. The CDR3 bases are TGTGCCAGCAGTTCCCCGGGACACAGCTACGAGCAGTACTTC.

This clone was detected many times. The genes are TRBV7-8 and TRBJ1-1; D is unclear. V was trimmed by 1 base and J by 1 base, leaving 7 bases between them. CDR1 and CDR2 (germline): SGHVS, FQNEAQ. This CDR3 spans 14 amino acids. CDR3 residues: CASSLERGNTEAFF. For the CDR3, the DNA is TGTGCCAGCAGCTTAGAAAGAGGGAACACTGAAGCTTTCTTT.